This passage covers 7 T cell receptor beta chains from one sample sequenced in a study of T cell responses to AZD1222 COVID-19 vaccine. Libraries were prepared by immunoSEQ multiplex PCR; TCRdb keeps only in-frame clonotypes and omits some of them. The sample includes 55,000 to 65,000 clones, 80% of them seen just once. The input for sequencing was peripheral blood, taken 28 days after the second AZD1222 dose. The receptors originated from an adult who received the AZD1222 COVID-19 vaccine.

The chain employs TRBV18 and TRBJ1-5, with 7 positions matching TRBD1. The CDR3 contains 15 residues. CDR1 is KGHSH, CDR2 LQKENI, per germline. With 4 bases clipped from V and 5 bases from J, the junction kept 8 bases outside the gene matches. CDR3 residues: CASSQTGKMDQPQHF. The DNA for the CDR3 is TGTGCCAGCTCACAGACAGGGAAGATGGATCAGCCCCAGCATTTT.

The rearrangement uses TRBV12-3 or TRBV12-4 and TRBJ1-2; D unclear. CDR3 length equals 11 residues. V gave up 1 base and J gave up 8 bases, with 5 bases separating them. The chain's CDR3 is CASSLEGGYTF. The CDR3 nucleotides read TGTGCCAGCAGTTTAGAGGGAGGCTACACCTTC.

The J gene is TRBJ2-1, the V gene TRBV6-1; D remains ambiguous. The CDR3 totals 11 residues. Trimming stripped 2 bases from V and 12 bases from J, with 8 bases between. Per germline, CDR1 MNHNS and CDR2 SASEGT. CDR3 sequence reads: CASSERGAQFF. The CDR3 DNA reads TGTGCCAGCAGTGAACGAGGCGCGCAGTTCTTC.

This chain joins TRBV10-3 and TRBJ1-3, with TRBD1 matching 8 bases. Germline V CDR1 and CDR2: ENHRY, SYGVKD. CDR3 length equals 13 residues. The junction had 2 bases not matched to a gene; V was cut back by 5 bases and J by 5 bases. The CDR3 region has the DNA TGTGCCATCAGTCGGACAGGGAGAAACACCATATATTTT. Translated, it gives CAISRTGRNTIYF.

The rearrangement links TRBV28 to TRBJ2-1; D is ambiguous. This CDR3 spans 14 amino acids. Trimming took 2 bases from V and 4 from J, leaving 9 bases between them. Germline V gene lookup returns CDR1 MDHEN and CDR2 SYDVKM. The DNA of the CDR3 is TGTGCCAGCAGTTTAACGTCGCGTTACAATGAGCAGTTCTTC. Amino acid sequence: CASSLTSRYNEQFF.

The rearrangement links TRBV28 to TRBJ1-5, with 8 nucleotides matching TRBD1. Germline values: CDR1 MDHEN, CDR2 SYDVKM. The CDR3 sequence is 15 residues long. V trimming: 5 bases; J trimming: 1 base; junction bases outside the gene matches: 4. The CDR3 sequence is CASSTGQGSNQPQHF. The CDR3 nucleotides read TGTGCCAGCAGTACAGGACAGGGAAGCAATCAGCCCCAGCATTTT.

The V call is TRBV9, the J call TRBJ2-2, with D perhaps assigned TRBD1 or TRBD2 (5 bases each). Deletions cut 0 bases from V and 7 bases from J, with 10 bases between. The germline gives CDR1 SGDLS, CDR2 YYNGEE. The CDR3 contains 14 residues. The CDR3 spells CASSVAGAGGELFF. CDR3 DNA: TGTGCCAGCAGCGTAGCCGGGGCGGGCGGGGAGCTGTTTTTT.